These T cell receptor beta chains were read from a single sample in a study of neurological immune-mediated disorders. MiXCR, run by TCRdb on the 5' RACE reads, gives a single entry per CDR3 protein. The table has some 29,000 distinct CDR3 sequences, about 12% seen once. The specimen was PBMCs. These receptors were collected from a man in his 60s in good health. Each CDR3 is given without its conserved first and last residue. Fields, in order: V gene, CDR3 length, J gene, D gene, CDR3 protein. A D gene is named only where the DNA matches it firmly.

v_call: TRBV2
cdr3_length: 12
j_call: TRBJ2-2
d_call: TRBD1
cdr3_aa: ASTGQTYTGELF

v_call: TRBV20-1
cdr3_length: 14
j_call: TRBJ2-1
d_call: TRBD2
cdr3_aa: SARPGGIAFFNEQF

v_call: TRBV7-9
cdr3_length: 10
j_call: TRBJ1-5
d_call: -
cdr3_aa: ASSLPDQPQH

v_call: TRBV25-1
cdr3_length: 12
j_call: TRBJ1-1
d_call: -
cdr3_aa: ASSETDNEPEAF

v_call: TRBV6-2/TRBV6-3
cdr3_length: 13
j_call: TRBJ2-2
d_call: -
cdr3_aa: ASIGSRDPTGELF

v_call: TRBV11-2
cdr3_length: 15
j_call: TRBJ1-2
d_call: TRBD1
cdr3_aa: ASSLVWTGGEEHGYT

v_call: TRBV5-1
cdr3_length: 13
j_call: TRBJ2-7
d_call: TRBD1
cdr3_aa: ASSSRTGATYEQY

v_call: TRBV21-1
cdr3_length: 6
j_call: TRBJ2-7
d_call: -
cdr3_aa: ASSVTG

v_call: TRBV10-3
cdr3_length: 10
j_call: TRBJ2-7
d_call: -
cdr3_aa: AISESLDEQY

v_call: TRBV28
cdr3_length: 11
j_call: TRBJ1-2
d_call: -
cdr3_aa: ASRRTATYGYT

v_call: TRBV7-3
cdr3_length: 10
j_call: TRBJ2-1
d_call: -
cdr3_aa: SSSTQDREQF

v_call: TRBV7-3
cdr3_length: 13
j_call: TRBJ2-7
d_call: -
cdr3_aa: ASSSQGGTSYEQY

v_call: TRBV11-2
cdr3_length: 10
j_call: TRBJ1-1
d_call: -
cdr3_aa: ASSPTSSEAF

v_call: TRBV5-1
cdr3_length: 12
j_call: TRBJ2-2
d_call: -
cdr3_aa: ATRGTANTGELF

v_call: TRBV3-1
cdr3_length: 11
j_call: TRBJ2-6
d_call: -
cdr3_aa: ASSHLAAGVLT

v_call: TRBV29-1
cdr3_length: 12
j_call: TRBJ2-2
d_call: TRBD2
cdr3_aa: SGLTSGQTGELF

v_call: TRBV27
cdr3_length: 12
j_call: TRBJ2-7
d_call: -
cdr3_aa: ASSLIGEGDEQY

v_call: TRBV5-1
cdr3_length: 13
j_call: TRBJ2-1
d_call: -
cdr3_aa: ASSLASQVYDEQF

v_call: TRBV5-1
cdr3_length: 12
j_call: TRBJ2-7
d_call: -
cdr3_aa: ASSQLRDIHEQY

v_call: TRBV10-3
cdr3_length: 11
j_call: TRBJ2-7
d_call: -
cdr3_aa: AISEVEGYEQY

v_call: TRBV20-1
cdr3_length: 13
j_call: TRBJ2-1
d_call: -
cdr3_aa: SARDPRGQGNEQF

v_call: TRBV20-1
cdr3_length: 11
j_call: TRBJ2-5
d_call: TRBD1
cdr3_aa: SMGQGWIETQY

v_call: TRBV15
cdr3_length: 10
j_call: TRBJ2-5
d_call: -
cdr3_aa: ATSRGGETQY

v_call: TRBV6-5
cdr3_length: 16
j_call: TRBJ2-5
d_call: TRBD2
cdr3_aa: ASSYIWSSGLGFSTQY

v_call: TRBV15
cdr3_length: 14
j_call: TRBJ1-2
d_call: TRBD1
cdr3_aa: ATSRWDRGHGYGYT

v_call: TRBV24-1
cdr3_length: 12
j_call: TRBJ2-5
d_call: -
cdr3_aa: ATSDRGAGETQY

v_call: TRBV12-3/TRBV12-4
cdr3_length: 12
j_call: TRBJ2-2
d_call: TRBD2
cdr3_aa: ASIPWGGTGELF

v_call: TRBV6-6
cdr3_length: 14
j_call: TRBJ2-7
d_call: TRBD1
cdr3_aa: ASIPAPGTARPEQY

v_call: TRBV24-1
cdr3_length: 19
j_call: TRBJ2-1
d_call: TRBD2
cdr3_aa: ATYPGPFSGLAGALVGEQF

v_call: TRBV7-9
cdr3_length: 15
j_call: TRBJ2-1
d_call: TRBD2
cdr3_aa: ASSRALAGSSYNEQF

v_call: TRBV21-1
cdr3_length: 8
j_call: TRBJ2-5
d_call: -
cdr3_aa: ASRFETQY

v_call: TRBV5-8
cdr3_length: 14
j_call: TRBJ1-6
d_call: TRBD1
cdr3_aa: ASTARQGYVNSPLH

v_call: TRBV7-2
cdr3_length: 13
j_call: TRBJ1-1
d_call: -
cdr3_aa: ASTSLIQLNTEAF

v_call: TRBV20-1
cdr3_length: 15
j_call: TRBJ2-3
d_call: -
cdr3_aa: SASSSILAQNTDTQY

v_call: TRBV24-1
cdr3_length: 11
j_call: TRBJ1-2
d_call: -
cdr3_aa: ATSEGLSYGYT

v_call: TRBV5-1
cdr3_length: 13
j_call: TRBJ2-2
d_call: TRBD1
cdr3_aa: ASSLGQGGTGELF

v_call: TRBV10-3
cdr3_length: 12
j_call: TRBJ2-7
d_call: -
cdr3_aa: AISSAVLGYEQY

v_call: TRBV3-1
cdr3_length: 13
j_call: TRBJ2-7
d_call: TRBD1
cdr3_aa: ASSPDRGLLYEQY

v_call: TRBV5-5
cdr3_length: 10
j_call: TRBJ2-3
d_call: -
cdr3_aa: ASSRTADTQY

v_call: TRBV20-1
cdr3_length: 12
j_call: TRBJ1-1
d_call: -
cdr3_aa: SATPGVGDTEAF

v_call: TRBV5-1
cdr3_length: 13
j_call: TRBJ2-1
d_call: -
cdr3_aa: ASSFRQRNYNEQF

v_call: TRBV20-1
cdr3_length: 12
j_call: TRBJ2-2
d_call: TRBD2
cdr3_aa: SARDGGRAGELF

v_call: TRBV6-2/TRBV6-3
cdr3_length: 14
j_call: TRBJ1-5
d_call: -
cdr3_aa: ASSYSMAGAGQPQH

v_call: TRBV27
cdr3_length: 14
j_call: TRBJ2-4
d_call: TRBD1
cdr3_aa: ASSLGTGAAKNIQY

v_call: TRBV6-1
cdr3_length: 13
j_call: TRBJ2-1
d_call: TRBD1
cdr3_aa: ASTLGTAIYNEQF

v_call: TRBV20-1
cdr3_length: 13
j_call: TRBJ2-1
d_call: -
cdr3_aa: SARDLAGHYNEQF

v_call: TRBV7-9
cdr3_length: 13
j_call: TRBJ1-2
d_call: TRBD1
cdr3_aa: ASSWDRGANYGYT

v_call: TRBV7-9
cdr3_length: 11
j_call: TRBJ2-7
d_call: TRBD1
cdr3_aa: ASSPGTGWKQY

v_call: TRBV14
cdr3_length: 15
j_call: TRBJ2-1
d_call: -
cdr3_aa: ASSQGRSAYSYNEQF

v_call: TRBV12-3/TRBV12-4
cdr3_length: 13
j_call: TRBJ2-3
d_call: -
cdr3_aa: ASSFEQDSTDTQY